The entry below describes one T cell receptor beta chain. This table comes from immunoSEQ multiplex PCR, and its TCRdb copy is limited to in-frame clones, with some not included. This repertoire shows 93,000 or so clones, roughly 87% found once; its top ten account for 6.2%. The entry originates in a study of blood T cell repertoires in COVID-19. Trimming left V 2 bases short and J 7 bases short, with 10 bases between. This CDR3 is 13 amino acids long. Germline V gene data show CDR1 as SGHDT and CDR2 as YYEEEE. Sequenced input: peripheral blood. The rearrangement links TRBV5-6 to TRBJ1-5, with D perhaps TRBD1 (6 bases). This clonotype originated in a human donor in a cohort sampled during active COVID-19. CDR3 in DNA: TGTGCCAGCAGCTTAACAGGGCACCAGCCCCAGCATTTT. Protein sequence: CASSLTGHQPQHF.